The clone carrying this T cell receptor (beta chain) was seen at least ten times. The data belong to a study of patients and donors after allogeneic stem cell transplantation. The germline V and J ends were trimmed by 7 bases and 9 bases, with 16 bases remaining between them. CDR1 is MNHNY, CDR2 SVGAGI, per germline (reference sequence). The CDR3 runs to 14 residues. TCRdb re-called the RT-PCR reads with MiXCR, one entry per CDR3 protein. Of over 130,000 distinct CDR3 sequences listed, roughly two fifths were seen once; the top ten hold around half. This chain joins TRBV6-6 and TRBJ1-6, with D possibly TRBD1 on 5 matching bases. Sequencing was done on a sample of blood, either unsorted or a sorted T cell fraction (not recorded which). The sequence was obtained from a human donor who was either an allogeneic HSCT recipient or a stem cell or donor lymphocyte infusion donor (not recorded which). It is not recorded whose cells these are; they may come from a transplant donor. CDR3 in DNA: TGTGCCAGCACTACGGGGGGATTGGGTTCACCCCTCCACTTT. It encodes CASTTGGLGSPLHF.